These T cell receptor beta chains were read from a single sample in a study of T-cell reconstitution after alpha-beta-depleted transplantation in children. TCRdb reprocessed the PCR reads with MiXCR, giving one entry per CDR3 protein. The sample contains 200,000 to 250,000 distinct CDR3 sequences, roughly 8% of which appear only once. The sequenced sample was PBMCs, mostly from graft donor cells, obtained 180 days after TCRalphabeta/CD19-depleted stem cell transplant. These receptors all come from a male patient between 5 and 17 years old who had a stem cell transplant for acute lymphoblastic leukemia, so the T cells may come from the graft donor. CDR3s include the opening cysteine and the closing phenylalanine or tryptophan. Fields, in order: J gene, V gene, CDR3 protein.

TRBJ1-2 TRBV6-1 CASSLGQGGDYTF
TRBJ2-1 TRBV28 CASSPGTSGSWVYNEQFF
TRBJ2-3 TRBV10-2 CASNTDGGSTDTQYF
TRBJ1-1 TRBV7-3 CASSLASSATEAFF
TRBJ2-5 TRBV7-8 CASSLFTRQETQYF
TRBJ1-1 TRBV6-5 CASSYRTGKREAFF
TRBJ2-4 TRBV11-2 CASSLGGINIQYF
TRBJ1-5 TRBV7-3 CASDQPQHF
TRBJ2-2 TRBV3-1 CASSQVAVNTGELFF
TRBJ2-7 TRBV12-3/TRBV12-4 CASSPGTGDEQYF
TRBJ1-5 TRBV4-2 CASSQAGNSNQPQHF
TRBJ2-1 TRBV10-2 CASSFGLAGGGYEQFF
TRBJ1-5 TRBV6-1 CASTRNLRGVYSNQPQHF
TRBJ1-2 TRBV9 CASSVATGTPGYTF
TRBJ1-5 TRBV20-1 CSASTGNQPQHF
TRBJ1-1 TRBV12-3/TRBV12-4 CASSFDRPGREAFF
TRBJ2-7 TRBV15 CATSSAKGLSYEQYF
TRBJ2-7 TRBV12-3/TRBV12-4 CASSLDGGSYEQYF
TRBJ1-1 TRBV11-2 CASSLAQGPEAFF
TRBJ1-1 TRBV7-6 CASSLEDRGTEAFF
TRBJ1-5 TRBV7-8 CASSRGQGGGYSNQPQHF
TRBJ2-1 TRBV2 CASSGYAGTGYYNEQFF
TRBJ2-1 TRBV11-3 CASSFRQLSYNEQFF
TRBJ2-3 TRBV6-2/TRBV6-3 CASSYQLARTQYF